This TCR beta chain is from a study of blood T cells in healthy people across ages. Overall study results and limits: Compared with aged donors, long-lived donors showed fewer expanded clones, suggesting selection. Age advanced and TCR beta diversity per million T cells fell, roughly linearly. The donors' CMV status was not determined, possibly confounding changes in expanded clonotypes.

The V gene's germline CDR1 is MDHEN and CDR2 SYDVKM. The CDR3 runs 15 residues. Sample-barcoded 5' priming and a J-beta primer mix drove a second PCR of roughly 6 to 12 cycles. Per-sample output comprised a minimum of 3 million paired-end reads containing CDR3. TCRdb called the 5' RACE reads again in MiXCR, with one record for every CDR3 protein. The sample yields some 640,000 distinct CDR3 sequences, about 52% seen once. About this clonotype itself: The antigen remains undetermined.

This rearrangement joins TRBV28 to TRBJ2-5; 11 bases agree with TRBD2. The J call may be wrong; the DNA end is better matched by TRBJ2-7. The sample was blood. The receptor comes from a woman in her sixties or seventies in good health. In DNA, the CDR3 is TGTGCCAGCAGTCTTAGCGGGGGGGGTTCGTACGAGCAGTACTTC. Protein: CASSLSGGGSYEQYF.